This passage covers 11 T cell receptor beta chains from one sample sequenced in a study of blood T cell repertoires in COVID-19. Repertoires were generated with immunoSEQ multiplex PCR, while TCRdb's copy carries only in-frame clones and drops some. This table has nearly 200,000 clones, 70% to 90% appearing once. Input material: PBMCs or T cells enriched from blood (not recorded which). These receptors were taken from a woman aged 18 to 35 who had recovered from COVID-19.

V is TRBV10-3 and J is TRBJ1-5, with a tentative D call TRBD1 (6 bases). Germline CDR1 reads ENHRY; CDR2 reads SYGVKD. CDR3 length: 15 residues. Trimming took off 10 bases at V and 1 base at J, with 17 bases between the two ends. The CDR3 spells CATEGGGASNQPQHF. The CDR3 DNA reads TGTGCCACCGAAGGGGGGGGCGCAAGCAATCAGCCCCAGCATTTT.

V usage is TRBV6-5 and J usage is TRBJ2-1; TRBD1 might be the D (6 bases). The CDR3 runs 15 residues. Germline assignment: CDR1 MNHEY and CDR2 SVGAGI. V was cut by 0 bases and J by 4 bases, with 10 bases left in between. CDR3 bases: TGTGCCAGCAGTTACTCTACAGGGAGATACAATGAGCAGTTCTTC. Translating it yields CASSYSTGRYNEQFF.

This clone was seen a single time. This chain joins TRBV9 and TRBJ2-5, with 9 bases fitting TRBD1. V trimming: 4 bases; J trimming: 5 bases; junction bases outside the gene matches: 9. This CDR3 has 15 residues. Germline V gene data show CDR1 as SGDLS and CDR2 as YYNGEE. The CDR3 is CASSTPGQGGETQYF. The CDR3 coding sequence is TGTGCCAGCAGCACCCCGGGACAGGGTGGCGAGACCCAGTACTTC.

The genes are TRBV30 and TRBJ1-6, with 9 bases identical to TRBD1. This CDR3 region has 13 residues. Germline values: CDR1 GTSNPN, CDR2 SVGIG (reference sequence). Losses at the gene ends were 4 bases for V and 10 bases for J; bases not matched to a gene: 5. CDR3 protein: CAWTQGAGSPLHF. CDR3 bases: TGTGCCTGGACACAGGGGGCAGGGTCACCCCTCCACTTT. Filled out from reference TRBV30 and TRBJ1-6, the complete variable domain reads SQTIHQWPATLVQPVGSPLSLECTVEGTSNPNLYWYRQAAGRGLQLLFYSVGIGQISSEVPQNLSASRPQDRQFILSSKKLLLSDSGFYLCAWTQGAGSPLHFGNGTRLTVT.

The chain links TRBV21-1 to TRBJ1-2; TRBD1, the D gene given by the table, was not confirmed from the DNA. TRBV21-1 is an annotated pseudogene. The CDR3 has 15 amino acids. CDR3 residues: CASSKDRGRGYGYTF. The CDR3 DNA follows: TGTGCCAGCAGCAAAGACAGGGGGCGAGGCTATGGCTACACCTTC.

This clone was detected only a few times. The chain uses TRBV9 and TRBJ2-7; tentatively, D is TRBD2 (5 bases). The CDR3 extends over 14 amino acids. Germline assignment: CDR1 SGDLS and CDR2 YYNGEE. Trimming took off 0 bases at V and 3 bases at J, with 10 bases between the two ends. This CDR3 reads CASSVDSRDYEQYF. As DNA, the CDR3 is TGTGCCAGCAGCGTAGACTCGAGGGACTACGAGCAGTACTTC.

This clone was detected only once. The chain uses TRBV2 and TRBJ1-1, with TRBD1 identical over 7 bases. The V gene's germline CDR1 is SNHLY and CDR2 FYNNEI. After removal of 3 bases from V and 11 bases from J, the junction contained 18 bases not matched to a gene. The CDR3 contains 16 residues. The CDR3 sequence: CASSDRQGGRGTLAFF. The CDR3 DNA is TGTGCCAGCAGTGATAGGCAAGGGGGCCGAGGGACCCTGGCTTTCTTT.

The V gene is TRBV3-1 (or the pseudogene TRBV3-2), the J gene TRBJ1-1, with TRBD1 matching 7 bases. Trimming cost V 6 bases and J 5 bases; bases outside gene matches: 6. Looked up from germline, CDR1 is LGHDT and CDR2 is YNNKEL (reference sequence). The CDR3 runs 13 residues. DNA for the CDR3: TGTGCCAGCAGACTTCAGGGGGGAACTGAAGCTTTCTTT. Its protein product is CASRLQGGTEAFF.

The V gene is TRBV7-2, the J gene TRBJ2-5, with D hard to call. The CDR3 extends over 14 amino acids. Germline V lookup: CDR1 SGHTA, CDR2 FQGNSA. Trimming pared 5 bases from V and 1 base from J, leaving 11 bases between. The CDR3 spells CASSVLLGQETQYF. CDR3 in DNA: TGTGCCAGCAGCGTACTCCTAGGCCAAGAGACCCAGTACTTC. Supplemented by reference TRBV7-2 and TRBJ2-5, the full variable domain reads GAGVSQSPSNKVTEKGKDVELRCDPISGHTALYWYRQSLGQGLEFLIYFQGNSAPDKSGLPSDRFSAERTGGSVSTLTIQRTQQEDSAVYLCASSVLLGQETQYFGPGTRLLVL.

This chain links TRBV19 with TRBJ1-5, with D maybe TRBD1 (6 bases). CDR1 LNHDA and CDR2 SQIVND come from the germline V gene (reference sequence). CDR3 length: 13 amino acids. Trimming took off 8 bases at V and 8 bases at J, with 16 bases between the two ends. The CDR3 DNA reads TGTGCCAGTCGCATACAGGGAAAAAAGCCCCAGCATTTT. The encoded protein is CASRIQGKKPQHF.

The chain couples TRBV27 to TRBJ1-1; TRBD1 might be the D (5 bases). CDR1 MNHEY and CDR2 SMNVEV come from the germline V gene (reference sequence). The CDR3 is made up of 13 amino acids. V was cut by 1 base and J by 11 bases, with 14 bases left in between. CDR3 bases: TGTGCCAGCAGTTTATTCCGATCAGGGTGGGCTTTCTTT. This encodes CASSLFRSGWAFF.